Given below is one T cell receptor beta chain in context. Its specificity is unknown. This entry is derived from a study of T cell responses to AZD1222 COVID-19 vaccine. Study-level background: Combined were second doses at about 4 or about 12 weeks.

Study findings and constraints: Clonal diversity was possibly underestimated, and the donors were mostly white British, with more females. Spike-specific TCR repertoires showed rising breadth and depth after two AZD1222 doses. Along spike, vaccine-associated CD4 TCRs were found throughout, with dominance at 160-218 and 743-854.

The CDR3 extends over 15 amino acids. Per the germline V gene, CDR1 is PRHDT and CDR2 is FYEKMQ (reference sequence). Germline trimming cut 5 bases from V and 3 bases from J; bases unmatched to any gene: 8. The method was immunoSEQ multiplex PCR; TCRdb's version includes in-frame clones alone and lacks a portion of them. The sample records under 130,000 clones, roughly 90% being singletons. The specimen was peripheral blood, collected on day 0 of AZD1222 vaccination. The TCR sequence derives from an adult in good health. J is TRBJ2-7 and V is TRBV13, with 9 bases identical to TRBD1. The CDR3 here is CASSATGTGLYEQYF. For the CDR3, the DNA is TGTGCCAGCAGCGCTACCGGGACAGGGCTCTACGAGCAGTACTTC.